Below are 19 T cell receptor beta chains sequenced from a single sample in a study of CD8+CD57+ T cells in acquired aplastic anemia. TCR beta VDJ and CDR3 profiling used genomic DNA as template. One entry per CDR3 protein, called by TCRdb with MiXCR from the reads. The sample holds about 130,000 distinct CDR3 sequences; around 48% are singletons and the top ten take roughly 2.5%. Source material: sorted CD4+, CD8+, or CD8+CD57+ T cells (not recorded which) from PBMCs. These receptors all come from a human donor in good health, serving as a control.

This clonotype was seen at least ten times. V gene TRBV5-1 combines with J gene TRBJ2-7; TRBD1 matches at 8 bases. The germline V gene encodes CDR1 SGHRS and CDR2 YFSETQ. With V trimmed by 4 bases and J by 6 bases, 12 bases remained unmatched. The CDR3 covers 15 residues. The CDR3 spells CASSPGDRPPSEQYF. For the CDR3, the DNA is TGCGCCAGCAGCCCCGGGGACAGGCCTCCTAGCGAGCAGTACTTC. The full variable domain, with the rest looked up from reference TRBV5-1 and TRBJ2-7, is KAGVTQTPRYLIKTRGQQVTLSCSPISGHRSVSWYQQTPGQGLQFLFEYFSETQRNKGNFPGRFSGRQFSNSRSEMNVSTLELGDSALYLCASSPGDRPPSEQYFGPGTRLTVT.

In nucleotides, the CDR3 is TGCAGTGCTAGAGAGGTACAGACCTATGGCTACACCTTC. It specifies CSAREVQTYGYTF. The chain joins TRBV20-1 to TRBJ1-2; D is uncertain. Germline values: CDR1 DFQATT, CDR2 SNEGSKA (reference sequence). The CDR3 extends over 13 amino acids. The V and J ends lost 0 bases and 4 bases respectively, with 9 bases between them.

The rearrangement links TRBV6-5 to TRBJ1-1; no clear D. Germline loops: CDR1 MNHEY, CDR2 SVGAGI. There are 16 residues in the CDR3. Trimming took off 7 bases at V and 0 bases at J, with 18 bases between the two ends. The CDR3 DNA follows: TGTGCCAGCACCTACTTACATCACCGGGTGAACACTGAAGCTTTCTTT. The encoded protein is CASTYLHHRVNTEAFF.

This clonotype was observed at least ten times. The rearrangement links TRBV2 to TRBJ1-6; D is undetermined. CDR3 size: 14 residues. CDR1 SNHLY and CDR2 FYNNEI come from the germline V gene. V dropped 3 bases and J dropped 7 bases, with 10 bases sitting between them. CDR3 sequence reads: CASSDNGLNSPLHF. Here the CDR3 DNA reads TGTGCCAGCAGTGACAACGGACTAAATTCACCCCTCCACTTT.

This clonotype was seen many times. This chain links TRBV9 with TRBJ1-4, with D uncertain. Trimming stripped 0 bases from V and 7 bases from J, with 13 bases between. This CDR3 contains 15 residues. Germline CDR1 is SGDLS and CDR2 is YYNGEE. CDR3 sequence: CASSVGTTSGEKLFF. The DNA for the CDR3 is TGTGCCAGCAGCGTAGGCACAACAAGCGGTGAAAAACTGTTTTTT.

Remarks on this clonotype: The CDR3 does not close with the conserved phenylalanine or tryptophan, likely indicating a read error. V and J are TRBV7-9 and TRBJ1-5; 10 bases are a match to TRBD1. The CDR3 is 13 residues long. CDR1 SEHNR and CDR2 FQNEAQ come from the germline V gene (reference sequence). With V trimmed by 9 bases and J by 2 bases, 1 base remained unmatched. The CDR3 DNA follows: TGTGCCAGTGGGACAGGGGGCAATCAGCCCCAGCATTTG. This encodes CASGTGGNQPQHL.

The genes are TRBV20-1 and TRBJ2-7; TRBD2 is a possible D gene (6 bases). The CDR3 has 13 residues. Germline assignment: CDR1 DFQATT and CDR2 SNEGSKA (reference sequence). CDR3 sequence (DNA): TGCAGGTCTACGGGGGTAGCCTCCGTCGAGCAGTACTTC. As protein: CRSTGVASVEQYF.

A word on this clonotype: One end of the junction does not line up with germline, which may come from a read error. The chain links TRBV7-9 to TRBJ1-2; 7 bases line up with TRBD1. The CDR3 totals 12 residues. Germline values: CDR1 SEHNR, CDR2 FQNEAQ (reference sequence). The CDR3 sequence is CASSQRQGGYTF. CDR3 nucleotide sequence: TGCGCCAGCAGCCAAAGACAGGGTGGCTACACCTTC.

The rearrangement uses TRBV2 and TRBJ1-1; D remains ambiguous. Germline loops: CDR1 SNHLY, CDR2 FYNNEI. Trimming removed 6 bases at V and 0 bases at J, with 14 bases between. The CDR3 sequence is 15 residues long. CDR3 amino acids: CASRTSGRMNTEAFF. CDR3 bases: TGTGCCAGCAGGACATCGGGTCGGATGAACACTGAAGCTTTCTTT.

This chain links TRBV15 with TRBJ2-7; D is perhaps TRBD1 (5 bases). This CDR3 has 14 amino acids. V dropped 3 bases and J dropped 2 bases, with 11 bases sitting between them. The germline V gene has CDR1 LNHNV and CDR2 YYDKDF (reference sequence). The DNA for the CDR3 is TGTGCCACCAGCAGCGATCAGGGCCCCTACGAGCAGTACTTC. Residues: CATSSDQGPYEQYF. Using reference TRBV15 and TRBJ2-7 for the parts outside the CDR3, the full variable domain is DAMVIQNPRYQVTQFGKPVTLSCSQTLNHNVMYWYQQKSSQAPKLLFHYYDKDFNNEADTPDNFQSRRPNTSFCFLDIRSPGLGDTAMYLCATSSDQGPYEQYFGPGTRLTVT.

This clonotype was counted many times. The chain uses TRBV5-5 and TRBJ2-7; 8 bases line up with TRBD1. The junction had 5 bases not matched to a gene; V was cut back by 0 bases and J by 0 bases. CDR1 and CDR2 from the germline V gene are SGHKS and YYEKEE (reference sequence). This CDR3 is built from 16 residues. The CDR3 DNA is TGTGCCAGCAGCTTGGGGGCAGGGGGCGGCTCCTACGAGCAGTACTTC. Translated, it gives CASSLGAGGGSYEQYF.

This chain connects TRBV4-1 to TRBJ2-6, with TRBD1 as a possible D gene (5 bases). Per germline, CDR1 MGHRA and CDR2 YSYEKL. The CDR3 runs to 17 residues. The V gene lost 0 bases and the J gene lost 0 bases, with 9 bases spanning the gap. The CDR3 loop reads CASSQDRARSGANVLTF. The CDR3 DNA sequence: TGCGCCAGCAGCCAAGACAGGGCCCGCTCTGGGGCCAACGTCCTGACTTTC.

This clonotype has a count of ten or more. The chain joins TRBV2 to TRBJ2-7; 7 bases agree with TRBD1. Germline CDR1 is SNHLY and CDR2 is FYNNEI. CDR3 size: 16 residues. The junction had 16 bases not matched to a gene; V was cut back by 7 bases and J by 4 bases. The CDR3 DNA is TGTGCCAGCACTAAAGAAGGGGACAGCTACATTTACGAGCAGTACTTC. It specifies CASTKEGDSYIYEQYF.

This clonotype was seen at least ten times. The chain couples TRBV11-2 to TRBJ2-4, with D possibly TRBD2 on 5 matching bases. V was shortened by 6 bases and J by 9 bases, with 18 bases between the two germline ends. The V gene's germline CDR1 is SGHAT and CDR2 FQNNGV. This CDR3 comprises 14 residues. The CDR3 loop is CASSSDSFVAIQYF. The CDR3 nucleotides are TGTGCCAGCAGTTCGGACTCCTTTGTGGCCATTCAGTACTTC.

This chain's CDR3 is CASSMSGGNQPQHF. CDR3 nucleotide sequence: TGTGCCAGTAGTATGTCAGGGGGCAATCAGCCCCAGCATTTT. This chain connects TRBV19 to TRBJ1-5, with D possibly matching TRBD1 (6 bases). The V end lost 3 bases, the J end lost 2 bases, and 8 bases lay between the germline ends. Germline-derived CDR1 and CDR2 are LNHDA and SQIVND (reference sequence). The CDR3 loop spans 14 amino acids.

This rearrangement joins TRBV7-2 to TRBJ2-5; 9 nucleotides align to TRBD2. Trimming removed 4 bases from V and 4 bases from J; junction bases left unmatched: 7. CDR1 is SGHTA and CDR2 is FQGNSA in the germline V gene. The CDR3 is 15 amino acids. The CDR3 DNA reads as TGTGCCAGCAGCTCAGCCACGACTAGCGGAGAGACCCAGTACTTC. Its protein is CASSSATTSGETQYF.

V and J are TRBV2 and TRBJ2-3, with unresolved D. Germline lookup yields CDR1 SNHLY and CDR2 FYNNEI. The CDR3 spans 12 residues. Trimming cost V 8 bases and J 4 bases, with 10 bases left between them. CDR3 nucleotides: TGTGCCAGCTCCAACCAAGCAGATACGCAGTATTTT. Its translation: CASSNQADTQYF.

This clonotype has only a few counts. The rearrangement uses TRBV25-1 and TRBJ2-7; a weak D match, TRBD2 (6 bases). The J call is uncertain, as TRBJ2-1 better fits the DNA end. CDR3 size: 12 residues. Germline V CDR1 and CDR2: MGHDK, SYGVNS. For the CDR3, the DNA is TGTGCCAGCAGTGGGGGAGGCAATGAGCAGTTCTTC. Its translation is CASSGGGNEQFF.

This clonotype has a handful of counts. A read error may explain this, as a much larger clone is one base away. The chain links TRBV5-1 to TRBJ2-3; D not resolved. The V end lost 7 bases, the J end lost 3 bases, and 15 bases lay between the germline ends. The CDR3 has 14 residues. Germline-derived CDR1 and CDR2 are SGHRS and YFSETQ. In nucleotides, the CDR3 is TGCGCCAGCCGTGCTCCTGGCAGTACAGATACGCAGTATTTT. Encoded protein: CASRAPGSTDTQYF. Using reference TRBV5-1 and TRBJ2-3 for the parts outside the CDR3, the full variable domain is KAGVTQTPRYLIKTRGQQVTLSCSPISGHRSVSWYQQTPGQGLQFLFEYFSETQRNKGNFPGRFSGRQFSNSRSEMNVSTLELGDSALYLCASRAPGSTDTQYFGPGTRLTVL.